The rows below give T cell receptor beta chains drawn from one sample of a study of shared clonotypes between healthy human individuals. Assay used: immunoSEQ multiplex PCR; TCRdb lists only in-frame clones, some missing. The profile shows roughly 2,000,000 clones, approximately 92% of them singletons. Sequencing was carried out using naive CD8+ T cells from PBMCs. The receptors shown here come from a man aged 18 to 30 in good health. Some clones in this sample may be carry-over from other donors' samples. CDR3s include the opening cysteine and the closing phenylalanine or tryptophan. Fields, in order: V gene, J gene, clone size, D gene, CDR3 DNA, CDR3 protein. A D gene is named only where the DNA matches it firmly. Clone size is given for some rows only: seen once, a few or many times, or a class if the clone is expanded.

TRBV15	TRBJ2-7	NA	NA	TGTGCCACCAGCAGAGAGGGCAGTGGGTCGGGCGAGCAGTACTTC	CATSREGSGSGEQYF
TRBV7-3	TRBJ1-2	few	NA	TGTGCCAGCAGCGTAACAGGGTACTATGGCTACACCTTC	CASSVTGYYGYTF
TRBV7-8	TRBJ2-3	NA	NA	TGTGCCAGCAGCCTACCGGACGATACGCAGTATTTT	CASSLPDDTQYF
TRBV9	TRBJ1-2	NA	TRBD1	TGTGCCAGCAGCGTTCGACAGGGGAGCGCTAAAAATGGCTACACCTTC	CASSVRQGSAKNGYTF
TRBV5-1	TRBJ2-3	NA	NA	TGCGCCAGCAGCTTAACAGGGTTTGAAAGCACAGATACGCAGTATTTT	CASSLTGFESTDTQYF
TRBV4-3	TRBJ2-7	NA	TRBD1	TGCGCCAGCAGCCAGGGACAGAGCTCCTACGAGCAGTACTTC	CASSQGQSSYEQYF
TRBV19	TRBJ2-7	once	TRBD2	TGTGCCAGTAGTCTAGGCGGGAGGGCCCCCTACGAGCAGTACTTC	CASSLGGRAPYEQYF
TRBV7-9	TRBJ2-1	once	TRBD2	TGTGCCAGCAGCTTAGTAGCGGGACACAATGAGCAGTTCTTC	CASSLVAGHNEQFF
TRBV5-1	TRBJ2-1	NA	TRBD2	TGCGCCAGCAGCCCCTGGGGCGGGAGCTCCTACAATGAGCAGTTCTTC	CASSPWGGSSYNEQFF
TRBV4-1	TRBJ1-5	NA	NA	TGCGCCAGCAGCCTACGCTCGGGGAGTGGGGATCAGCCCCAGCATTTT	CASSLRSGSGDQPQHF
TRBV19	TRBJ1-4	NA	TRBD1	TGTGCCAGTAGCCTACGGGACAGGATTCCTTTCAATGAAAAACTGTTTTTT	CASSLRDRIPFNEKLFF
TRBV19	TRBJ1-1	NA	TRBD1	TGTGCCAGTAGCCCCGCCCCAGGACAGGACCAAGCTTTCTTT	CASSPAPGQDQAFF
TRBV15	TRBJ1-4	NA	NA	TGTGCCACCAGCAAGGGGAACTCGCCAACTAATGAAAAACTGTTTTTT	CATSKGNSPTNEKLFF
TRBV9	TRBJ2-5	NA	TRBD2	TGTGCCAGCAGCGTAGGAACTAGCGGGTACCAAGAGACCCAGTACTTC	CASSVGTSGYQETQYF
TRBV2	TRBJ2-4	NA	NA	TGTGCCAGCAGTGAACAAGGAGCCAAAAACATTCAGTACTTC	CASSEQGAKNIQYF
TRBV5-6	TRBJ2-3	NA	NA	TGTGCCAGCAGCCCACCCCGGGGGAGCACAGATACGCAGTATTTT	CASSPPRGSTDTQYF
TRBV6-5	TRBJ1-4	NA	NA	TGTGCCAGCAGTTACGCCAGGGGTCGAGAAAAACTGTTTTTT	CASSYARGREKLFF
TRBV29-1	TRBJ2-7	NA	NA	TGCAGCGCAGTCGGGATTCAAGGGTACGAGCAGTACTTC	CSAVGIQGYEQYF
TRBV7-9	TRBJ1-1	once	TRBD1	TGTGCCAGCAGCCCTCAGGGACAGACGAACACTGAAGCTTTCTTT	CASSPQGQTNTEAFF
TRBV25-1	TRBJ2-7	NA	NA	TGTGCCAGCAGTGAAAGTTGGGAGCAGTACTTC	CASSESWEQYF
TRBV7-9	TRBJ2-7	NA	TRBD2	TGTGCCAGCAGCTTCGTCACTAGCGGAATATACGAGCAGTACTTC	CASSFVTSGIYEQYF
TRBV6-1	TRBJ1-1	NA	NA	TGTGCCAGCAGTGAAGGAGGTAGACCGAACACTGAAGCTTTCTTT	CASSEGGRPNTEAFF
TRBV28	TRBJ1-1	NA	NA	TGTGCCAGCAGTAAGAACACTGAAGCTTTCTTT	CASSKNTEAFF
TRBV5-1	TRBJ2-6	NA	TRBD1	TGCGCCAGCAGCGTCTCCGGGACAGCGCCCTCTGGGGCCAACGTCCTGACTTTC	CASSVSGTAPSGANVLTF
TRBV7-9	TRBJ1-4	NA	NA	TGTGCCAGCAGCTTAGTCATACAAGGCTTCAATGAAAAACTGTTTTTT	CASSLVIQGFNEKLFF
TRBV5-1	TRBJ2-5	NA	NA	TGCGCCAGCAGCTTGTCCGGGGTCTCCACTCTGTACCAAGAGACCCAGTACTTC	CASSLSGVSTLYQETQYF
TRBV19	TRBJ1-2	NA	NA	TGTGCCAGTAGTATCGGGGGTTCCTTGCCCTATGGCTACACCTTC	CASSIGGSLPYGYTF
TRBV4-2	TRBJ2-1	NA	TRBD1	TGTGCCAGCAGCCTGTTAGGGACAGACGAGCAGTTCTTC	CASSLLGTDEQFF
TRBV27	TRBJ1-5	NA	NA	TGTGCCAGCAGTCCCTCAGGGTACAATCAGCCCCAGCATTTT	CASSPSGYNQPQHF
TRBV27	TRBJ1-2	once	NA	TGTGCCAGCAGTTTAATGGGGGGCGGGCTCTATGGCTACACCTTC	CASSLMGGGLYGYTF
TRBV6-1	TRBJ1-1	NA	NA	TGTGCCAGTTGTTCTGCCAGCGGGAACACTGAAGCTTTCTTT	CASCSASGNTEAFF
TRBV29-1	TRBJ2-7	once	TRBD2	TGCAGCGTTGGACTAGCGGGAAAGTACTACGAGCAGTACTTC	CSVGLAGKYYEQYF
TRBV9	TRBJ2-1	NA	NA	TGTGCCAGCAGCGTACCGAATGAGCAGTTCTTC	CASSVPNEQFF
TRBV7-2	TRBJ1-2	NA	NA	TGTGCCAGCAGCCCTTTGGGGGCGATTGGCTACACCTTC	CASSPLGAIGYTF
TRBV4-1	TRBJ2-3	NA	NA	TGCGCCAGCAGCCAGTTCGGTACAGGCGGTCGCACAGATACGCAGTATTTT	CASSQFGTGGRTDTQYF
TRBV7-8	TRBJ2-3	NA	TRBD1	TGTGCCAGCAGCTTGGGGTGGACAGGGACAGATACGCAGTATTTT	CASSLGWTGTDTQYF
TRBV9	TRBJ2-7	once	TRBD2	TGTGCCAGCAGCCCGAGCGGGAGGGCCCTCTACGAGCAGTACTTC	CASSPSGRALYEQYF
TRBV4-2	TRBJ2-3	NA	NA	TGTGCCAGCAGCCGTCCTGGGGCTAGCCTTGCAGATACGCAGTATTTT	CASSRPGASLADTQYF
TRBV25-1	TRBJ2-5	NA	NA	TGTGCCAGCGGCAAAGGGACCCAGTACTTC	CASGKGTQYF
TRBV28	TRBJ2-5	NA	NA	TGTGCCAGCAGTTTATTTCTGGGGGCACGGCAAGAGACCCAGTACTTC	CASSLFLGARQETQYF
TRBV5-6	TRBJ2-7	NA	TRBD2	TGTGCCAGCAGCTTTGGGACTAGCGGGAGGTACCGGTACGAGCAGTACTTC	CASSFGTSGRYRYEQYF